This T cell receptor (beta chain) derives from a study of CD8+ T cells in alopecia areata. RNA was extracted and reverse transcribed into cDNA as the sequencing template. Data came from immunoSEQ multiplex PCR; TCRdb stores just in-frame clones and leaves some out. The sample consists of 150,000 to 200,000 clones, roughly 65% of them appearing once. A few counts support this clone. Trimming took 5 bases from V and 10 from J, leaving 15 bases between them. Germline CDR1 and CDR2: SGHAT and FQNNGV. CDR3 size: 13 residues. The treatment denotes: oral pan-JAK inhibitor, 5-10 mg twice daily. The clonotype was recovered from a human donor with alopecia areata. This material consisted of CD4+ T cells sorted from blood, taken at week 4, from a patient treated with tofacitinib. The chain links TRBV11-2 to TRBJ2-1; perhaps TRBD2 as D (7 bases). The CDR3 nucleotides are TGTGCCAGCAGCCCACGGCGCGGGGGCGAGCAGTTCTTC. The encoded protein is CASSPRRGGEQFF.